Below are 27 T cell receptor beta chains sequenced from a single sample in a study of blood T cell repertoires in COVID-19. Some clones are missing from TCRdb's copy, which holds only in-frame ones; the method was immunoSEQ multiplex PCR. The sample contains 140,000 to 150,000 clones, over 80% of which appear only once. The specimen sequenced was peripheral blood. Every receptor here comes from a man aged 25-45 years with COVID-19, enrolled during active disease.

This clone has more than one count but fewer than ten. The chain combines TRBV28 with TRBJ1-5, with TRBD1 identical over 9 bases. CDR1 is MDHEN, CDR2 SYDVKM, per germline. V shed 6 bases and J 6 bases; nucleotides not matched to a gene: 9. The CDR3 spans 15 residues. DNA for the CDR3: TGTGCCAGCAGGGTCACAGGGGGCGCGTCTCAGCCCCAGCATTTT. Translated, it gives CASRVTGGASQPQHF.

A few counts support this clone. This CDR3 is CASSSPGTSDPGELFF. CDR3 sequence (DNA): TGTGCCAGCAGCTCGCCCGGGACTAGCGATCCCGGGGAGCTGTTTTTT. V gene TRBV7-3 combines with J gene TRBJ2-2, with 10 bases that match TRBD2. The CDR3 length is 16 residues. V dropped 4 bases and J dropped 6; count of bases not matched to a gene: 8. Germline V gene sequence: CDR1 SGHTA, CDR2 FQGTGA.

This sequence joins TRBV19 and TRBJ2-3; 8 positions match TRBD2. The CDR3 sequence is 17 residues long. V gave up 7 bases and J gave up 4 bases; unmatched junction bases: 16. Germline CDR1 reads LNHDA; CDR2 reads SQIVND (reference sequence). The CDR3: CASTTVGLAEGADTQYF. CDR3 nucleotide sequence: TGTGCCAGTACTACCGTCGGACTAGCAGAGGGGGCAGATACGCAGTATTTT. The whole variable domain, filled in from reference TRBV19 and TRBJ2-3, reads DGGITQSPKYLFRKEGQNVTLSCEQNLNHDAMYWYRQDPGQGLRLIYYSQIVNDFQKGDIAEGYSVSREKKESFPLTVTSAQKNPTAFYLCASTTVGLAEGADTQYFGPGTRLTVL.

This sequence joins TRBV13 and TRBJ2-7; D uncertain. Trimming stripped 0 bases from V and 0 bases from J, with 9 bases between. Germline-derived CDR1 and CDR2 are PRHDT and FYEKMQ (reference sequence). This CDR3 contains 15 residues. The CDR3, as DNA: TGTGCCAGCAGCTTAGGGCAGGTTAGCTCCTACGAGCAGTACTTC. Encoded protein: CASSLGQVSSYEQYF.

V gene TRBV10-3 combines with J gene TRBJ2-1, with D possibly TRBD2 on 6 matching bases. The CDR3 has 12 amino acids. The V gene's germline CDR1 is ENHRY and CDR2 SYGVKD. Between the trimmed V and J ends, which lost 8 bases and 5 bases, there was a span of 10 bases. The CDR3 protein is CAIGGTHNEQFF. The CDR3 DNA reads as TGTGCCATCGGAGGGACTCACAATGAGCAGTTCTTC.

J is TRBJ1-5 and V is TRBV6-5; D uncertain. The CDR3 is 15 amino acids. Germline values: CDR1 MNHEY, CDR2 SVGAGI. V lost 2 bases, J lost 3 bases, and 11 bases lay in between. The CDR3: CASSYSWESNQPQHF. In nucleotides, the CDR3 is TGTGCCAGCAGTTACAGCTGGGAGTCCAATCAGCCCCAGCATTTT.

The chain recombines TRBV7-2 with TRBJ2-5; 8 bases map to TRBD1. Germline CDR1 reads SGHTA; CDR2 reads FQGNSA. The CDR3 covers 15 residues. J was trimmed by 2 bases and V by 9 bases; bases with no gene match: 11. CDR3 residues: CASKTGQVSQETQYF. In DNA, the CDR3 is TGTGCCAGTAAAACGGGACAGGTCTCGCAAGAGACCCAGTACTTC.

CDR3 coding DNA: TGTGCCACCGACGGGACCGGGGAGCTGTTTTTT. Translation gives CATDGTGELFF. J is TRBJ2-2 and V is TRBV24-1; D uncertain. The germline V gene has CDR1 KGHDR and CDR2 SFDVKD. The V end was cut by 9 bases, the J end by 5 bases, with 6 bases between. The CDR3 is 11 residues long.

The chain recombines TRBV6-5 with TRBJ1-2, with D possibly TRBD1 on 6 matching bases. Germline V CDR1 and CDR2: MNHEY, SVGAGI. V was pared by 3 bases and J by 7 bases, with 15 bases between. The length of the CDR3 is 14 residues. CDR3 sequence (DNA): TGTGCCAGCAGTTATACAGGGCCTCGGGGTGGCTACACCTTC. As protein: CASSYTGPRGGYTF.

The V gene is TRBV5-1, the J gene TRBJ1-1; D not certain. Germline values: CDR1 SGHRS, CDR2 YFSETQ. CDR3 length: 13 residues. Between the trimmed V and J ends, which lost 0 bases and 7 bases, there was a span of 10 bases. The CDR3 protein is CASSLGGLGEAFF. DNA for the CDR3: TGCGCCAGCAGCTTGGGAGGGTTGGGTGAAGCTTTCTTT. The variable domain in full, completed from reference TRBV5-1 and TRBJ1-1, reads KAGVTQTPRYLIKTRGQQVTLSCSPISGHRSVSWYQQTPGQGLQFLFEYFSETQRNKGNFPGRFSGRQFSNSRSEMNVSTLELGDSALYLCASSLGGLGEAFFGQGTRLTVV.

V and J are TRBV5-4 and TRBJ2-1; 7 bases align to TRBD1. Germline V gives CDR1 SGHNT, CDR2 YYREEE (reference sequence). The V and J ends lost 4 bases and 3 bases, in that order; junction bases with no gene match: 7. This CDR3 has 15 residues. CDR3 sequence (DNA): TGTGCCAGCAGCCACCGGGGACAGAACTACAATGAGCAGTTCTTC. This gives the protein CASSHRGQNYNEQFF.

This clone has at least ten counts. The chain links TRBV4-1 to TRBJ1-2, with 8 bases aligning to TRBD1. This CDR3 contains 16 residues. CDR1 is MGHRA, CDR2 YSYEKL, per germline. The ends lost 1 base at V and 5 bases at J; junction bases unmatched: 9. CDR3 residues: CASSQVYRDRTYGYTF. The DNA of the CDR3 is TGCGCCAGCAGCCAAGTTTACCGGGACAGGACTTATGGCTACACCTTC.

This chain's CDR3 is CAINSAGQGDTGELFF. As DNA, the CDR3 is TGTGCCATCAACTCCGCGGGACAGGGCGACACCGGGGAGCTGTTTTTT. This chain links TRBV10-3 with TRBJ2-2; 9 bases agree with TRBD1. V trimming: 7 bases; J trimming: 3 bases; junction bases outside the gene matches: 9. Germline assignment: CDR1 ENHRY and CDR2 SYGVKD. The CDR3 is 16 residues long.

J is TRBJ2-3 and V is TRBV20-1, with D tentatively TRBD2 (6 bases). Germline-derived CDR1 and CDR2 are DFQATT and SNEGSKA (reference sequence). The CDR3 extends over 17 amino acids. V was cut by 3 bases and J by 4 bases, with 23 bases left in between. CDR3 in DNA: TGCAGTGCTAGTGGGGTTAGGGAGGCGGAACGGGCAGATACGCAGTATTTT. It codes for CSASGVREAERADTQYF.

The rearrangement links TRBV6-4 to TRBJ1-3; D is perhaps TRBD1 (5 bases). The ends were cut back, 3 bases at V and 0 bases at J, with 9 bases in the middle. The length of the CDR3 is 15 residues. Per the germline V gene, CDR1 is MRHNA and CDR2 is SNTAGT. The CDR3 sequence is CASSEQAGSGNTIYF. The CDR3 DNA reads TGTGCCAGCAGTGAACAGGCAGGCTCTGGAAACACCATATATTTT.

This chain connects TRBV11-2 to TRBJ1-1; D unresolved. Germline CDR1 is SGHAT and CDR2 is FQNNGV. This CDR3 region has 14 residues. V was trimmed by 5 bases and J by 2 bases, leaving 12 bases between them. CDR3 sequence reads: CASSPLAGNTEAFF. The CDR3 DNA reads TGTGCCAGCAGCCCGCTGGCGGGAAACACTGAAGCTTTCTTT. Supplemented by reference TRBV11-2 and TRBJ1-1, the full variable domain reads EAGVAQSPRYKIIEKRQSVAFWCNPISGHATLYWYQQILGQGPKLLIQFQNNGVVDDSQLPKDRFSAERLKGVDSTLKIQPAKLEDSAVYLCASSPLAGNTEAFFGQGTRLTVV.

This clone came up a few times. The CDR3 DNA is TGTGCCAGTAGTCCCGGGACAGGGAACACCGGGGAGCTGTTTTTT. Encoded protein: CASSPGTGNTGELFF. The V gene is TRBV19, the J gene TRBJ2-2, with TRBD1 matching over 8 bases. The CDR3 loop spans 15 amino acids. The V gene's germline CDR1 is LNHDA and CDR2 SQIVND (reference sequence). V lost 5 bases, J lost 1 base, and 3 bases stayed unmatched. The whole variable domain, remainder taken from reference TRBV19 and TRBJ2-2, is DGGITQSPKYLFRKEGQNVTLSCEQNLNHDAMYWYRQDPGQGLRLIYYSQIVNDFQKGDIAEGYSVSREKKESFPLTVTSAQKNPTAFYLCASSPGTGNTGELFFGEGSRLTVL.

The V and J genes are TRBV4-3 and TRBJ2-5, with 9 bases that match TRBD1. Germline V lookup: CDR1 LGHNA, CDR2 YSLEER. V lost 8 bases, J lost 5 bases, and 6 bases stayed unmatched. The CDR3 length is 13 residues. Written as DNA, the CDR3 is TGCGCCAGCGGACAGGGGATTTGGGAGACCCAGTACTTC. This codes for CASGQGIWETQYF.

The chain employs TRBV11-3 and TRBJ2-7; D is possibly TRBD1 (5 bases). V was pared by 0 bases and J by 7 bases, with 10 bases between. Per germline, CDR1 SGHNT and CDR2 YENEEA. This CDR3 comprises 13 residues. CDR3 bases: TGTGCCAGCAGCTTAGATCCGGCAGGGGAGCAGTACTTC. Protein: CASSLDPAGEQYF.

V is TRBV7-8 and J is TRBJ2-7; TRBD1 matches at 9 bases. Trimming removed 5 bases from V and 2 bases from J; junction bases left unmatched: 4. The germline gives CDR1 SGHVS, CDR2 FQNEAQ. The CDR3 contains 14 residues. This chain's CDR3 is CASSGTGLTYEQYF. DNA of the CDR3: TGTGCCAGCAGCGGGACAGGGCTCACCTACGAGCAGTACTTC.

V and J are TRBV7-2 and TRBJ1-1; the D is unclear. This CDR3 spans 16 amino acids. Deletions cut 6 bases from V and 1 base from J, with 18 bases between. The V gene's germline CDR1 is SGHTA and CDR2 FQGNSA. The CDR3 region has the DNA TGTGCCAGCAGTTCCGTCGGGGTGCGTACGAACACTGAAGCTTTCTTT. Its protein is CASSSVGVRTNTEAFF.

J is TRBJ2-7 and V is TRBV6-5; weak D call: TRBD1 (6 bases). V gave up 6 bases and J gave up 3 bases, with 9 bases separating them. The CDR3 sequence is 12 residues long. Germline V gene data show CDR1 as MNHEY and CDR2 as SVGAGI. CDR3: CASSTRGYEQYF. The CDR3 DNA reads as TGTGCCAGCAGCACCAGGGGCTACGAGCAGTACTTC.

V usage is TRBV7-2 and J usage is TRBJ1-1; 8 bases map to TRBD1. The CDR3 totals 14 residues. In germline, CDR1 is SGHTA, CDR2 FQGNSA. The ends lost 7 bases at V and 2 bases at J; junction bases unmatched: 6. Here the CDR3 reads CASKSGQGNTEAFF. CDR3 bases: TGTGCCAGCAAGTCTGGACAGGGTAACACTGAAGCTTTCTTT. Full variable domain (missing parts from reference TRBV7-2 and TRBJ1-1): GAGVSQSPSNKVTEKGKDVELRCDPISGHTALYWYRQSLGQGLEFLIYFQGNSAPDKSGLPSDRFSAERTGGSVSTLTIQRTQQEDSAVYLCASKSGQGNTEAFFGQGTRLTVV.

This clone was detected once. This chain uses TRBV28 with TRBJ2-7; TRBD2 aligns across 10 bases. Germline assignment: CDR1 MDHEN and CDR2 SYDVKM. With V trimmed by 5 bases and J by 3 bases, 10 bases remained unmatched. The CDR3 is 16 amino acids. The CDR3 DNA follows: TGTGCCAGCAGTCCCTGGCTAGCGGGAGTTATCTACGAGCAGTACTTC. Translated: CASSPWLAGVIYEQYF.

This sequence joins TRBV2 and TRBJ2-3, with TRBD2 identical over 13 bases. The CDR3 loop spans 17 amino acids. Germline trimming cut 5 bases from V and 2 bases from J; bases unmatched to any gene: 7. CDR1 SNHLY and CDR2 FYNNEI come from the germline V gene. The CDR3 DNA follows: TGTGCCAGCAGTTCTCGGACTAGCGGGAGCTACACAGATACGCAGTATTTT. The encoded protein is CASSSRTSGSYTDTQYF.

The V call is TRBV7-2, the J call TRBJ2-1; 8 positions match TRBD2. Germline values: CDR1 SGHTA, CDR2 FQGNSA. The CDR3 loop spans 15 amino acids. V was pared by 5 bases and J by 6 bases, with 9 bases of the junction left unmatched. CDR3 DNA: TGTGCCAGCAGCCCCGGGAGGGCCATAACCAATGAGCAGTTCTTC. As protein: CASSPGRAITNEQFF. The full variable domain, its missing parts supplied by reference TRBV7-2 and TRBJ2-1, is GAGVSQSPSNKVTEKGKDVELRCDPISGHTALYWYRQSLGQGLEFLIYFQGNSAPDKSGLPSDRFSAERTGGSVSTLTIQRTQQEDSAVYLCASSPGRAITNEQFFGPGTRLTVL.

As for this clone: The sample carries other DNA sequences with the same CDR3. The chain employs TRBV18 and TRBJ1-2, with D maybe TRBD1 (5 bases). Looked up from germline, CDR1 is KGHSH and CDR2 is LQKENI. With 6 bases removed from V and 1 base from J, the gap between germline ends came to 9 bases. The CDR3 length is 13 residues. DNA of the CDR3: TGTGCCAGCTCGCCCGACAGTAACTATGGCTACACCTTC. It yields the protein CASSPDSNYGYTF. Filled out from reference TRBV18 and TRBJ1-2, the complete variable domain reads NAGVMQNPRHLVRRRGQEARLRCSPMKGHSHVYWYRQLPEEGLKFMVYLQKENIIDESGMPKERFSAEFPKEGPSILRIQQVVRGDSAAYFCASSPDSNYGYTFGSGTRLTVV.